The 16 T cell receptor beta chains in this list originate from one sample, sequenced in a study of regulatory T cells in long-lasting Graves disease. The sample's time point: persistent/refractory GD, antithyroid drugs over 5 years with positive TRAb. Following extraction of RNA from PBMCs, that RNA was used to make the TCR library. Building the TCR beta libraries relied on iRepertoire HTBI primers, and CDR3 regions underwent Arm-PCR. From the multiplex PCR reads, TCRdb called clonotypes with MiXCR, one entry per CDR3 protein. The sample yields under 500,000 distinct CDR3 sequences, around 21% seen once. This material consisted of peripheral blood mononuclear cells (PBMCs), taken when the disease was refractory, from a patient treated with antithyroid drugs. The receptor source for this set is a female donor with Graves disease.

This clonotype was observed many times. CDR3 residues: CASSSTGGREEAFF. DNA for the CDR3: TGTGCCAGCAGTTCTACAGGGGGCCGGGAGGAAGCTTTCTTT. V and J are TRBV7-6 and TRBJ1-1; 9 bases agree with TRBD1. With V trimmed by 6 bases and J by 8 bases, 10 bases remained unmatched. Germline values: CDR1 SGHVS, CDR2 FNYEAQ. This CDR3 comprises 14 residues.

This clonotype was recorded at least ten times. The chain couples TRBV2 to TRBJ1-1; D is unclear. Germline V CDR1 and CDR2: SNHLY, FYNNEI. Deletions cut 4 bases from V and 0 bases from J, with 12 bases between. This CDR3 is built from 15 residues. The CDR3 sequence is CASSAISIMNTEAFF. In nucleotides, the CDR3 is TGTGCCAGCAGTGCTATTTCGATCATGAACACTGAAGCTTTCTTT.

The chain has TRBV29-1 and TRBJ2-7; D unclear. Germline V gene lookup returns CDR1 SQVTM and CDR2 ANQGSEA. V was cut by 4 bases and J by 4 bases, with 11 bases left in between. The length of the CDR3 is 12 residues. CDR3 nucleotides: TGCAGCGTTGTGGTCATCCCATACGAGCAGTACTTC. Translation gives CSVVVIPYEQYF.

This clonotype was counted many times. The chain uses TRBV2 and TRBJ2-7; 8 bases match TRBD2. The germline V gene has CDR1 SNHLY and CDR2 FYNNEI. The CDR3 sequence is 17 residues long. Trimming took 1 base from V and 6 from J; bases not matched to a gene: 14. This CDR3 reads CASSEGRASGTSPEQYF. The CDR3 DNA reads as TGTGCCAGCAGTGAAGGAAGGGCCTCCGGGACTAGTCCCGAGCAGTACTTC.

This clonotype came up a few times. The CDR3 protein is CSATGRWDKEYEQYF. Here the CDR3 DNA reads TGCAGTGCTACTGGGAGATGGGACAAGGAATACGAGCAGTACTTC. V gene TRBV20-1 combines with J gene TRBJ2-7, with a tentative D call TRBD1 (6 bases). CDR1 and CDR2 from the germline V gene are DFQATT and SNEGSKA (reference sequence). V dropped 4 bases and J dropped 4 bases, with 20 bases sitting between them. The CDR3 spans 15 residues.

This clonotype was counted many times. V gene TRBV27 combines with J gene TRBJ1-2; D perhaps matches TRBD1 (5 bases). Germline CDR1 is MNHEY and CDR2 is SMNVEV (reference sequence). The CDR3 is 15 amino acids. V was pared by 8 bases and J by 8 bases, with 24 bases between. CDR3 bases: TGTGCCAGCGGCAGGATGACAGCAGAGAACGTGGGCTACACCTTC. Translating it yields CASGRMTAENVGYTF.

This clonotype appeared a few times. The rearrangement joins TRBV30 to TRBJ2-4, with 7 bases that match TRBD2. The CDR3 sequence is 19 residues long. Germline V gene data show CDR1 as GTSNPN and CDR2 as SVGIG (reference sequence). V shed 5 bases and J 6 bases; nucleotides not matched to a gene: 25. The CDR3: CAWSTKELAIGLGRNIQYF. CDR3 DNA: TGTGCCTGGTCTACAAAGGAACTAGCGATAGGCCTTGGGAGAAACATTCAGTACTTC.

V and J are TRBV15 and TRBJ2-7, with a tentative D call TRBD2 (5 bases). The CDR3 contains 14 residues. The V end lost 1 base, the J end lost 5 bases, and 12 bases lay between the germline ends. CDR1 and CDR2 (germline): LNHNV, YYDKDF (reference sequence). The chain's CDR3 is CATSRVRGMDEQYF. CDR3 nucleotides: TGTGCCACCAGCAGAGTAAGAGGGATGGACGAGCAGTACTTC.

In its sample, this clonotype was seen a few times. The chain links TRBV20-1 to TRBJ2-7; 8 positions agree with TRBD1. The CDR3 totals 16 residues. J lost 1 base, V lost 4 bases, and 12 bases had no gene match. In germline, CDR1 is DFQATT, CDR2 SNEGSKA (reference sequence). CDR3 region: CSAKVAGGPFSYEQYF. The CDR3 nucleotides read TGCAGTGCTAAGGTGGCAGGGGGCCCTTTTTCCTACGAGCAGTACTTC.

This clonotype was observed at least ten times. The V call is TRBV6-1, the J call TRBJ1-1; possibly TRBD1 for D (5 bases). CDR1 is MNHNS, CDR2 SASEGT, per germline. The CDR3 runs to 14 residues. V lost 7 bases, J lost 0 bases, and 12 bases lay in between. For the CDR3, the DNA is TGTGCCAGCAAGGGGATGGCGATGAACACTGAAGCTTTCTTT. This gives the protein CASKGMAMNTEAFF.

This clonotype was picked up many times. This chain connects TRBV12-3 or TRBV12-4 to TRBJ2-7; D not resolved. CDR3 length: 14 amino acids. Trimming left V 6 bases short and J 0 bases short, with 12 bases between. This CDR3 reads CASSHSGSSYEQYF. In nucleotides, the CDR3 is TGTGCCAGCAGCCATTCCGGGTCCTCCTACGAGCAGTACTTC.

This chain connects TRBV20-1 to TRBJ2-7; TRBD1 matches at 7 bases. The CDR3 has 13 residues. Looked up from germline, CDR1 is DFQATT and CDR2 is SNEGSKA (reference sequence). With V trimmed by 3 bases and J by 1 base, 3 bases remained unmatched. The CDR3 nucleotides read TGCAGTGCTAGCGGGACAGCGTCCTACGAGCAGTACTTC. Amino acids: CSASGTASYEQYF.

The chain is built from TRBV18 and TRBJ2-5; 10 bases are a match to TRBD2. This CDR3 comprises 14 residues. The J segment lost 9 bases and the V segment lost 6 bases, leaving 10 bases of the junction unmatched. Germline V gives CDR1 KGHSH, CDR2 LQKENI. CDR3 DNA: TGTGCCAGCTCCCCAACCGGGACTAGCGTCGCCCAGTACTTC. Translated, it gives CASSPTGTSVAQYF.

The V gene is TRBV5-5, the J gene TRBJ2-1, with a possible D match to TRBD2 (5 bases). The V gene's germline CDR1 is SGHKS and CDR2 YYEKEE (reference sequence). Trimming left V 7 bases short and J 5 bases short, with 10 bases between. The CDR3 runs to 12 residues. CDR3 loop: CASWTLHNEQFF. The CDR3 DNA is TGTGCCAGCTGGACTCTCCACAATGAGCAGTTCTTC.

This clonotype was detected ten times or more. The J gene is TRBJ1-1, the V gene TRBV6-1; maybe TRBD1 (6 bases). In germline, CDR1 is MNHNS, CDR2 SASEGT. Trimming took off 4 bases at V and 5 bases at J, with 17 bases between the two ends. The CDR3 runs to 15 residues. The CDR3 DNA sequence: TGTGCCAGCAGTGCCAGGACAGTTGGGTTGACTGAAGCTTTCTTT. This translates into CASSARTVGLTEAFF.

The table lists this clonotype with a few counts. V and J are TRBV20-1 and TRBJ2-5; no clear D. The V end lost 0 bases, the J end lost 1 base, and 12 bases lay between the germline ends. CDR3 length: 15 residues. Germline V CDR1 and CDR2: DFQATT, SNEGSKA (reference sequence). This CDR3 is CSARDPVGPQETQYF. DNA of the CDR3: TGCAGTGCTAGAGATCCAGTAGGGCCCCAAGAGACCCAGTACTTC.